Reported below is one T cell receptor beta chain. The data were obtained in a study of cytomegalovirus exposure and HLA in healthy donors. The length of the CDR3 is 19 residues. CDR1 is SEHNR and CDR2 is FQNEAQ in the germline V gene (reference sequence). V lost 7 bases and J lost 0, with 27 bases in between. The PCR ran on 60 Vbeta and 13 Jbeta primers. Libraries were prepared by immunoSEQ multiplex PCR; TCRdb keeps only in-frame clonotypes and omits some of them. The sample includes approximately 150,000 clones, approximately 88% of them seen just once. The genes are TRBV7-9 and TRBJ1-2; possibly TRBD1 for D (6 bases). The sequence was obtained from a woman in her 30s in good health and CMV-seronegative. Specimen: PBMCs. For the CDR3, the DNA is TGTGCCAGCACCACACTTAGTTATAGGGACACGCTTTCTAACTATGGCTACACCTTC. Amino acid sequence: CASTTLSYRDTLSNYGYTF.